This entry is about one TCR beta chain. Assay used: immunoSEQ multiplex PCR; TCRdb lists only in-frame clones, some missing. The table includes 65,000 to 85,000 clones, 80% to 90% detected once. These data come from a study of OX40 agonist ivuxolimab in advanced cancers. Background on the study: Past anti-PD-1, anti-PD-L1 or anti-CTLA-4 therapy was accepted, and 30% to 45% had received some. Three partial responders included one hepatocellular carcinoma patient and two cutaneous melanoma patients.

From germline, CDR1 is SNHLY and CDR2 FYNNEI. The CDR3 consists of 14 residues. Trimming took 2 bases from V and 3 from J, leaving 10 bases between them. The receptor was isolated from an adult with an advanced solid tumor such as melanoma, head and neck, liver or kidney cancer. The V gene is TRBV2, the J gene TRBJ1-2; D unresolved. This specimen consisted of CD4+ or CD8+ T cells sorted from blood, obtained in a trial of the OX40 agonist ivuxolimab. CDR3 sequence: CASSEFRSDYGYTF. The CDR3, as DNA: TGTGCCAGCAGTGAATTTAGAAGTGACTATGGCTACACCTTC.